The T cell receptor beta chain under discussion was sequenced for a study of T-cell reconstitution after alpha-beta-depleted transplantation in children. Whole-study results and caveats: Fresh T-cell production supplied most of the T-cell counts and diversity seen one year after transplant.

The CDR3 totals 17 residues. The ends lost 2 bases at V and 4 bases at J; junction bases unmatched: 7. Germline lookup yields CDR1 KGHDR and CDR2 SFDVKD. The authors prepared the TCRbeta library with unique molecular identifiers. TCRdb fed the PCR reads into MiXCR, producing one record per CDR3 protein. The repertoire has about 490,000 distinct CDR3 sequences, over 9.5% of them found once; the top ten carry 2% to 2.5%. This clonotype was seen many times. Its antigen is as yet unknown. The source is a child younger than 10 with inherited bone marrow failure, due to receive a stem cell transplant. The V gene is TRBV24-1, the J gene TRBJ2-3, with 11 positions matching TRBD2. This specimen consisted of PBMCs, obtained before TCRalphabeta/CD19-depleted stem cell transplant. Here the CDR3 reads CATSDWSSGRAADTQYF. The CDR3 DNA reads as TGTGCCACCAGTGATTGGAGTAGCGGGAGGGCCGCAGATACGCAGTATTTT.